This paragraph covers one T cell receptor (beta chain) sequence. This record comes from a study of T cell changes during pregnancy in multiple sclerosis. Assay: immunoSEQ multiplex PCR; the TCRdb copy retains only in-frame clones and omits some. This table has tens of thousands of clones, around 90% appearing once. V lost 7 bases to trimming and J lost 9 bases; unmatched junction nucleotides: 12. The CDR3 is made up of 15 amino acids. Looked up from germline, CDR1 is SGHTA and CDR2 is FQGNSA. Sample: CD4+ T cells from peripheral blood mononuclear cells, taken after pregnancy. The sequence was collected from a female donor in good health, enrolled as a control in a pregnancy study. V gene TRBV7-2 combines with J gene TRBJ2-3; TRBD2 agrees at 11 bases. CDR3 DNA sequence: TGTGCCAGCACCGAACTAGCGGGAGAGAGGAAAACGCAGTATTTT. It translates to CASTELAGERKTQYF.